The rows below give T cell receptor beta chains drawn from one sample of a study of early T cells in non-severe SARS-CoV-2 infection. In TCRdb, the 5' RACE reads were re-called with MiXCR into one record per CDR3 protein. The sample consists of 120,000 or so distinct CDR3 sequences, around 12% of them appearing once. The sequences come from whole blood, collected at baseline. These receptor sequences come from an adult who was a healthcare worker with PCR-confirmed SARS-CoV-2 infection or an uninfected control (not recorded which). CDR3s include the opening cysteine and the closing phenylalanine or tryptophan. A D gene is named only where the DNA matches it firmly. The size entry is marked missing in some rows and otherwise reads once, few, many or a size class.

TRBJ2-3,-,TRBV7-2,-,CAGSSDGGRVMRYF,TGTGCCGGCAGCTCGGACGGGGGCCGCGTCATGCGGTATTTT
TRBJ1-2,-,TRBV2,many,CASSVWVGYTF,TGTGCCAGCAGTGTTTGGGTGGGCTACACCTTC
TRBJ2-3,-,TRBV2,few,CASSVSGEVADTQYF,TGTGCCAGCAGTGTCTCGGGAGAAGTTGCAGATACGCAGTATTTT
TRBJ2-7,TRBD2,TRBV27,-,CASSLIAGVPYEQYF,TGTGCCAGCAGTTTAATCGCGGGGGTCCCCTACGAGCAGTACTTC
TRBJ1-3,-,TRBV4-1,few,CASSQDRNGNTIYF,TGCGCCAGCAGCCAAGACAGGAACGGAAACACCATATATTTT
TRBJ2-7,-,TRBV12-5,few,CASGLGREPYEQYF,TGTGCTAGTGGTTTGGGCCGGGAACCCTACGAGCAGTACTTC
TRBJ2-6,-,TRBV6-5,few,CASSYSIVRSGANVLTF,TGTGCCAGCAGTTACTCGATCGTTCGCTCTGGGGCCAACGTCCTGACTTTC
TRBJ2-7,TRBD2,TRBV7-8,few,CASSTQTSVYEQYF,TGTGCCAGCAGTACACAGACTAGCGTCTACGAGCAGTACTTC
TRBJ2-7,TRBD1,TRBV11-3,many,CASSLAGTGGRNEQYF,TGTGCCAGCAGCTTAGCGGGAACAGGGGGCCGAAACGAGCAGTACTTC
TRBJ2-5,-,TRBV18,many,CASSLSTIRQPQETQYF,TGTGCCAGCTCACTATCTACGATTCGACAGCCCCAAGAGACCCAGTACTTC
TRBJ2-1,TRBD2,TRBV4-1,few,CASSHYLVPRTSGRVSYNEQFF,TGCGCCAGCAGCCACTACCTAGTCCCAAGGACTAGCGGGAGGGTATCCTACAATGAGCAGTTCTTC
TRBJ1-2,-,TRBV5-1,-,CASSGGGGNYGYTF,TGCGCCAGCAGCGGTGGGGGCGGTAACTATGGCTACACCTTC
TRBJ2-3,-,TRBV10-3,-,CAIRLGDTQYF,TGTGCCATCAGACTAGGGGATACGCAGTATTTT
TRBJ1-1,-,TRBV9,few,CASSPGKGGTEAFF,TGTGCCAGCAGTCCAGGGAAAGGGGGCACTGAAGCTTTCTTT